This TCR beta chain was identified during a study of blood T cell repertoires in COVID-19. Study context: PBMCs, B-cell-depleted T cells, or T cells were the source of the cDNA or gDNA that made up the material.

In the original analysis: For nucleated cells, counts were estimated from reference gene primer amplification. Here immunoSEQ multiplex PCR was the method, and the copy in TCRdb shows in-frame clones only, minus some. V and J calls and clone size are given by that table; D and trimming were obtained from the DNA. The sample gives 250,000 to 350,000 clones, roughly 90% of which show up once; nearly 6.5% is in the top ten. The sequence was collected from a man aged 18 to 35 who had recovered from COVID-19. The sample taken for sequencing was peripheral blood.

CDR3 DNA sequence: TGTGCCAGCAGTTCCACGATTTGGGAGGGGGGTGAAAAACTGTTTTTT. This sequence encodes CASSSTIWEGGEKLFF. The V call is TRBV28, the J call TRBJ1-4; D perhaps matches TRBD1 (6 bases). V was cut by 4 bases and J by 7 bases, with 19 bases left in between. In germline, CDR1 is MDHEN, CDR2 SYDVKM. The CDR3 is 16 residues long.